This is a list of T cell receptor beta chains from one sample in a study of CD8 T cells in Susac syndrome. MiXCR, applied by TCRdb to the immunoSEQ multiplex PCR reads, yields one record per CDR3 protein. The sample includes about 300,000 distinct CDR3 sequences, just over 90% of them seen just once. Material: CD4+ T cells from PBMCs. Receptor source: a human donor with multiple sclerosis. Each CDR3 is given with its conserved first and last residue. The D gene is left open where the match is weak. Not every row has a clone size; where given, it reads once, few, many or a size class.

v_call: TRBV12-3/TRBV12-4
clone_size: NA
j_call: TRBJ2-1
d_call: NA
cdr3_aa: CASSLRGTTSSEQFF
cdr3_nt: TGTGCCAGCAGTTTACGCGGGACAACCTCAAGTGAGCAGTTCTTC

v_call: TRBV30
clone_size: once
j_call: TRBJ2-3
d_call: TRBD2
cdr3_aa: CAWSKLAGDSDTQYF
cdr3_nt: TGTGCCTGGAGTAAGCTAGCGGGCGACTCAGATACGCAGTATTTT

v_call: TRBV7-8
clone_size: NA
j_call: TRBJ1-6
d_call: TRBD1
cdr3_aa: CASSSGQGDNSPLHF
cdr3_nt: TGTGCCAGCAGCTCTGGACAGGGGGATAATTCACCCCTCCACTTT

v_call: TRBV6-5
clone_size: NA
j_call: TRBJ1-2
d_call: TRBD1
cdr3_aa: CASSTRQGASYGYTF
cdr3_nt: TGTGCCAGCAGTACAAGACAGGGGGCTAGCTATGGCTACACCTTC

v_call: TRBV11-2
clone_size: NA
j_call: TRBJ2-3
d_call: NA
cdr3_aa: CASSLDSGGDTQYF
cdr3_nt: TGTGCCAGCAGCTTAGATTCTGGTGGGGATACGCAGTATTTT

v_call: TRBV7-2
clone_size: NA
j_call: TRBJ2-5
d_call: NA
cdr3_aa: CASSQAETQYF
cdr3_nt: TGTGCCAGCAGCCAAGCGGAGACCCAGTACTTC

v_call: TRBV7-2
clone_size: once
j_call: TRBJ1-2
d_call: NA
cdr3_aa: CASSLSGVDYGYTF
cdr3_nt: TGTGCCAGCAGCTTAAGCGGGGTAGACTATGGCTACACCTTC

v_call: TRBV18
clone_size: once
j_call: TRBJ2-2
d_call: NA
cdr3_aa: CASSPITRTGELFF
cdr3_nt: TGTGCCAGCTCACCGATAACTCGCACCGGGGAGCTGTTTTTT

v_call: TRBV30
clone_size: NA
j_call: TRBJ1-2
d_call: NA
cdr3_aa: CAWSKEQGFKGYTF
cdr3_nt: TGTGCCTGGTCCAAAGAACAGGGTTTTAAGGGCTACACCTTC

v_call: TRBV6-2/TRBV6-3
clone_size: NA
j_call: TRBJ1-1
d_call: NA
cdr3_aa: CASSYGISAEAFF
cdr3_nt: TGTGCCAGCAGTTACGGTATTTCGGCTGAAGCTTTCTTT

v_call: TRBV29-1
clone_size: NA
j_call: TRBJ2-3
d_call: NA
cdr3_aa: CSERSLGDTQYF
cdr3_nt: TGCAGCGAACGGTCATTGGGGGATACGCAGTATTTT

v_call: TRBV7-7
clone_size: few
j_call: TRBJ2-3
d_call: NA
cdr3_aa: CASSLLSTDTQYF
cdr3_nt: TGTGCTAGCAGCCTACTCAGCACAGATACGCAGTATTTT

v_call: TRBV25-1
clone_size: NA
j_call: TRBJ2-3
d_call: TRBD2
cdr3_aa: CASSEPGLVFTDTQYF
cdr3_nt: TGTGCCAGCAGCGAACCAGGACTAGTTTTCACAGATACGCAGTATTTT

v_call: TRBV29-1
clone_size: once
j_call: TRBJ2-1
d_call: TRBD2
cdr3_aa: CSTRLAGEGEGQFF
cdr3_nt: TGCAGCACACGCCTAGCGGGGGAGGGCGAAGGGCAGTTCTTC

v_call: TRBV9
clone_size: NA
j_call: TRBJ2-5
d_call: TRBD2
cdr3_aa: CASSAPTTSGQETQYF
cdr3_nt: TGTGCCAGCAGCGCCCCCACAACTAGCGGCCAAGAGACCCAGTACTTC

v_call: TRBV5-1
clone_size: NA
j_call: TRBJ1-1
d_call: NA
cdr3_aa: CASSSIPGLGNTEAFF
cdr3_nt: TGCGCCAGCAGTTCAATCCCAGGGTTGGGCAACACTGAAGCTTTCTTT

v_call: TRBV6-6
clone_size: NA
j_call: TRBJ1-3
d_call: TRBD1
cdr3_aa: CASRDRELGNTIYF
cdr3_nt: TGTGCCAGCAGAGACAGGGAATTGGGAAACACCATATATTTT

v_call: TRBV27
clone_size: NA
j_call: TRBJ2-7
d_call: NA
cdr3_aa: CASSLSRGRATYEQYF
cdr3_nt: TGTGCCAGCAGTTTATCCCGTGGCCGAGCGACCTACGAGCAGTACTTC

v_call: TRBV2
clone_size: NA
j_call: TRBJ2-1
d_call: NA
cdr3_aa: CASSPGLGNEQFF
cdr3_nt: TGTGCCAGCAGTCCTGGACTCGGGAATGAGCAGTTCTTC

v_call: TRBV18
clone_size: NA
j_call: TRBJ2-1
d_call: NA
cdr3_aa: CASSPQGSPPREQFF
cdr3_nt: TGTGCCAGCTCACCTCAGGGGTCCCCTCCTCGGGAGCAGTTCTTC

v_call: TRBV2
clone_size: NA
j_call: TRBJ2-7
d_call: TRBD2
cdr3_aa: CASSERGGGTYEQYF
cdr3_nt: TGTGCCAGCAGTGAACGTGGCGGGGGGACCTACGAGCAGTACTTC

v_call: TRBV29-1
clone_size: NA
j_call: TRBJ2-1
d_call: NA
cdr3_aa: CSTTGLQEQFF
cdr3_nt: TGCAGCACCACAGGGTTACAGGAGCAGTTCTTC

v_call: TRBV15
clone_size: NA
j_call: TRBJ1-4
d_call: NA
cdr3_aa: CATSRVRHTNEKLFF
cdr3_nt: TGTGCCACCAGCAGAGTAAGGCATACTAATGAAAAACTGTTTTTT

v_call: TRBV7-9
clone_size: NA
j_call: TRBJ2-3
d_call: NA
cdr3_aa: CASSLAGAVADTQYF
cdr3_nt: TGTGCCAGCAGCTTAGCGGGGGCCGTCGCGGATACGCAGTATTTT

v_call: TRBV6-5
clone_size: NA
j_call: TRBJ1-2
d_call: NA
cdr3_aa: CASAYNGAVNYGYTF
cdr3_nt: TGTGCCAGCGCATACAACGGGGCCGTTAACTATGGCTACACCTTC

v_call: TRBV6-5
clone_size: NA
j_call: TRBJ1-1
d_call: TRBD1
cdr3_aa: CASSYENRGDTEAFF
cdr3_nt: TGTGCCAGCAGTTACGAAAACAGGGGGGACACTGAAGCTTTCTTT

v_call: TRBV29-1
clone_size: NA
j_call: TRBJ2-5
d_call: NA
cdr3_aa: CSVEQGKETQYF
cdr3_nt: TGCAGCGTTGAACAGGGAAAAGAGACCCAGTACTTC

v_call: TRBV27
clone_size: NA
j_call: TRBJ2-1
d_call: NA
cdr3_aa: CASSTLLGANEQFF
cdr3_nt: TGTGCCAGCAGTACCCTACTAGGGGCCAATGAGCAGTTCTTC

v_call: TRBV14
clone_size: NA
j_call: TRBJ1-2
d_call: TRBD1
cdr3_aa: CASSHPPDREGVTF
cdr3_nt: TGTGCCAGCAGCCATCCCCCGGACAGGGAAGGAGTCACCTTC

v_call: TRBV18
clone_size: NA
j_call: TRBJ1-3
d_call: NA
cdr3_aa: CASSPGLSSGNTIYF
cdr3_nt: TGTGCCAGCTCACCAGGGCTAAGCTCTGGAAACACCATATATTTT

v_call: TRBV9
clone_size: NA
j_call: TRBJ2-7
d_call: NA
cdr3_aa: CASSVEGVNSYEQYF
cdr3_nt: TGTGCCAGCAGCGTAGAGGGGGTTAACTCCTACGAGCAGTACTTC

v_call: TRBV7-2
clone_size: NA
j_call: TRBJ2-7
d_call: TRBD2
cdr3_aa: CASSLRAGGAYEQYF
cdr3_nt: TGTGCCAGCAGCTTAAGGGCGGGAGGGGCCTACGAGCAGTACTTC

v_call: TRBV18
clone_size: NA
j_call: TRBJ2-7
d_call: NA
cdr3_aa: CASSPGVPSVEQYF
cdr3_nt: TGTGCCAGCTCACCTGGGGTACCCTCGGTGGAGCAGTACTTC

v_call: TRBV6-1
clone_size: NA
j_call: TRBJ1-6
d_call: NA
cdr3_aa: CASIWAGRQNSPLHF
cdr3_nt: TGTGCCAGCATTTGGGCCGGGAGACAAAATTCACCCCTCCACTTT

v_call: TRBV7-9
clone_size: NA
j_call: TRBJ1-3
d_call: TRBD1
cdr3_aa: CASSYRQGPSSGNTIYF
cdr3_nt: TGTGCCAGCAGCTATAGACAGGGACCGAGCTCTGGAAACACCATATATTTT

v_call: TRBV29-1
clone_size: NA
j_call: TRBJ1-1
d_call: NA
cdr3_aa: CSGAGPTEAFF
cdr3_nt: TGCAGCGGAGCAGGGCCCACTGAAGCTTTCTTT

v_call: TRBV5-6
clone_size: NA
j_call: TRBJ2-5
d_call: NA
cdr3_aa: CASRRTAQETQYF
cdr3_nt: TGTGCCAGCAGGAGGACAGCCCAAGAGACCCAGTACTTC

v_call: TRBV6-1
clone_size: NA
j_call: TRBJ1-4
d_call: NA
cdr3_aa: CASGLGVKILFF
cdr3_nt: TGTGCCAGCGGCTTAGGGGTGAAGATACTGTTTTTT

v_call: TRBV12-3/TRBV12-4
clone_size: NA
j_call: TRBJ1-2
d_call: TRBD1
cdr3_aa: CASGINRGANYGYTF
cdr3_nt: TGTGCCAGTGGAATCAACAGGGGAGCTAACTATGGCTACACCTTC

v_call: TRBV19
clone_size: NA
j_call: TRBJ1-5
d_call: NA
cdr3_aa: CASSIGEVGNQPQHF
cdr3_nt: TGTGCCAGTAGTATAGGAGAAGTGGGCAATCAGCCCCAGCATTTT

v_call: TRBV7-9
clone_size: once
j_call: TRBJ2-3
d_call: TRBD2
cdr3_aa: CASSSRLAGGPATQYF
cdr3_nt: TGTGCCAGCAGCTCCCGACTAGCGGGAGGACCTGCCACGCAGTATTTT